This T cell receptor beta chain was retrieved from a study of T cell repertoires in cytomegalovirus infection. Whole-study context: Public TCR beta signatures indicated both CMV infection and matching HLA type.

Each CDR3 protein gets one entry after TCRdb re-called the reads with MiXCR. Here the sample spans hundreds of thousands of distinct CDR3 sequences, about 33% being singletons. General study findings and limits: Dominant in the ex vivo response were TCR beta clonotypes restricted by HLA-C and specific for CMV. Adding up the frequency of public TCR beta families identified people who carried CMV plus the relevant HLA.

On this clonotype: Its antigen remains unidentified.

Germline CDR1 SGHNT, CDR2 YYREEE (reference sequence). Trimming removed 0 bases from V and 0 bases from J; junction bases left unmatched: 5. The CDR3 length is 17 residues. The sequence was obtained from a human donor in good health (CMV status not recorded). Some clones in this sample may be carry-over from other donors' samples. The chain couples TRBV5-4 to TRBJ1-3, with 8 bases that match TRBD1. Sample: cultured CD8+ T cells from PBMCs, taken from culture after CMV antigen stimulation. The chain's CDR3 is CASSLVGQGRSGNTIYF. The CDR3, as DNA: TGTGCCAGCAGCTTGGTTGGACAGGGTCGCTCTGGAAACACCATATATTTT.